Listed below are T cell receptor beta chains from one sample, sequenced in a study of OX40 agonist ivuxolimab in advanced cancers. The assay was immunoSEQ multiplex PCR, and TCRdb's table has in-frame clones only and misses some. The data contain about 40,000 clones, 70% to 85% of them seen just once; the ten biggest clones take up about 20%. Sequencing used CD4+ or CD8+ T cells sorted from blood, obtained in a trial of the OX40 agonist ivuxolimab. The receptors derive from an adult with an advanced solid tumor such as melanoma, head and neck, liver or kidney cancer. Both conserved end residues are part of each CDR3. Each record gives: CDR3 DNA, CDR3 protein, clone size, D gene, V gene, J gene. D genes are given only for firm matches. Part of the rows lack a size; the others show once, few, many or a class for expanded clones.

TGCGCCAGCAGCAACGGGATTTACACCGGGGAGCTGTTTTTT,CASSNGIYTGELFF,many,-,TRBV5-1,TRBJ2-2
TGTGCCAGCAGTGAGCGGACTACCACCGGGGAGCTGTTTTTT,CASSERTTTGELFF,-,-,TRBV25-1,TRBJ2-2
TGTGCCAGCAGCCCGGGTGGATCCGGAGATGAGCAGTTCTTC,CASSPGGSGDEQFF,-,-,TRBV11-2,TRBJ2-1
TGTGCCAGCAGCTTAGCCTTTAGCGGGGCTTACAATGAGCAGTTCTTC,CASSLAFSGAYNEQFF,-,TRBD2,TRBV11-2,TRBJ2-1
TGTGCCAGCAGCTTAAATTTGGGGACAGGGAACACTGAAGCTTTCTTT,CASSLNLGTGNTEAFF,-,TRBD1,TRBV13,TRBJ1-1
TGCAGCGGCAAAACAGGGAGCACAGATACGCAGTATTTT,CSGKTGSTDTQYF,-,-,TRBV29-1,TRBJ2-3
TGTGCCAGCAGCCAACCCACCAGGGGAGGCACAGATACGCAGTATTTT,CASSQPTRGGTDTQYF,-,-,TRBV7-9,TRBJ2-3
TGTGCACTCCGGGGGGCCCCCTATGAAGCTTTCTTT,CALRGAPYEAFF,-,-,TRBV12-2,TRBJ1-1
TGTGCCAGCAGCGGGGGCTACAATGAGCAGTTCTTC,CASSGGYNEQFF,once,-,TRBV9,TRBJ2-1
TGTGCCACCAGCTCCCCAAGCCACAGCTCCTACAATGAGCAGTTCTTC,CATSSPSHSSYNEQFF,medium-sized,-,TRBV15,TRBJ2-1
TGTGCCAGCAGTGTTCTAGCGGGGGGGGTAGCAGATACGCAGTATTTT,CASSVLAGGVADTQYF,-,TRBD2,TRBV6-1,TRBJ2-3
TGTGCCATCAGTGAGTGGACTAGCGGAGTACAAGAGACCCAGTACTTC,CAISEWTSGVQETQYF,-,TRBD2,TRBV10-3,TRBJ2-5
TGTGCCAGCAGCGTAGAGCGAGGTTTGGGGGAGCTGTTTTTT,CASSVERGLGELFF,-,-,TRBV9,TRBJ2-2
TGTGCCAGCAGTTTATCTAGCACTAGCGTGTACGAGCAGTACTTC,CASSLSSTSVYEQYF,-,TRBD2,TRBV27,TRBJ2-7
TGTGCCAGCTCACCAACCGGGACGAACACCGGGGAGCTGTTTTTT,CASSPTGTNTGELFF,-,-,TRBV18,TRBJ2-2
TGTGCCAGCCGCGAAAGGTCCCTCTCTGGAAACACCATATATTTT,CASRERSLSGNTIYF,-,-,TRBV19,TRBJ1-3
TGCGCCAGCAACCTGGGGTCAGGGATAACTAGCACAGATACGCAGTATTTT,CASNLGSGITSTDTQYF,-,-,TRBV5-1,TRBJ2-3
TGCGCCAGCAGTCCCGGTGGGACTGGGGCCAACGTCCTGACTTTC,CASSPGGTGANVLTF,-,-,TRBV5-1,TRBJ2-6
TGTGCCAGCAGCCTAGTTAAGGGGGAGCAGTACTTC,CASSLVKGEQYF,-,-,TRBV7-9,TRBJ2-7
TGTGCCAGCAGTTCCTCCTACGAGCAGTACTTC,CASSSSYEQYF,-,-,TRBV27,TRBJ2-7
TGTGCCAGCAAGGGATTCGGGGAGCTGTTTTTT,CASKGFGELFF,once,-,TRBV6-6,TRBJ2-2
TGTGCCAGCAGCTTCCACCTGGCGGGACAGGGAGGAGAGACCCAGTACTTC,CASSFHLAGQGGETQYF,-,TRBD1,TRBV13,TRBJ2-5
TGCGCCAGCAGCCAAGTAGACACAAGCAATCAGCCCCAGCATTTT,CASSQVDTSNQPQHF,few,-,TRBV4-1,TRBJ1-5
TGTGCCACCAGCAGAGATTATCAGCCCCAGCATTTT,CATSRDYQPQHF,few,-,TRBV15,TRBJ1-5
TGTGCCAGCAGCTTAAACACGCTAGATTCCCAGTACTTC,CASSLNTLDSQYF,once,-,TRBV7-2,TRBJ2-5
TGCGCCAGCAGCCATAGAACCGGGCCAGGGATTATGAGCACTGAAGCTTTCTTT,CASSHRTGPGIMSTEAFF,-,-,TRBV4-1,TRBJ1-1
TGTGCCAGCAGCTTTACTCTGAACACCGGGGAGCTGTTTTTT,CASSFTLNTGELFF,-,-,TRBV5-4,TRBJ2-2
TGTGCCAGCAGCTCACCTTCGAGAGATACGCAGTATTTT,CASSSPSRDTQYF,-,-,TRBV11-1,TRBJ2-3
TGTGCCAGCAGCTTAACAGGGGGCAATTTGAACTATGGCTACACCTTC,CASSLTGGNLNYGYTF,-,TRBD1,TRBV7-9,TRBJ1-2
TGTGCCAGCAGCTTAACGGTACACTCGGCCGGGGAGCTGTTTTTT,CASSLTVHSAGELFF,-,-,TRBV7-3,TRBJ2-2
TGTGCCAGCAGCTTAGAGGGACCTTCCTCCTACGAGCAGTACTTC,CASSLEGPSSYEQYF,-,-,TRBV11-1,TRBJ2-7
TGTGCCAGCTGGGCAGGAGGAGGGTACGAGCAGTACTTC,CASWAGGGYEQYF,-,-,TRBV6-1,TRBJ2-7
TGTGCCAGCAGCTTCGGGCGGGAGCAGCAGTACTTC,CASSFGREQQYF,-,TRBD2,TRBV7-2,TRBJ2-7
TGCGCCAGCAGCCCAACTCCCTCTTTTAATGGCTACACCTTC,CASSPTPSFNGYTF,-,-,TRBV4-3,TRBJ1-2
TGTGCCAGCATCAAAGTAGGGGGCGCAAGGGAAAAACTGTTTTTT,CASIKVGGAREKLFF,-,TRBD1,TRBV7-9,TRBJ1-4
TGCAGCGTGGGATCGCCGGGACAGGGGGCCGGGGAGCTGTTTTTT,CSVGSPGQGAGELFF,-,TRBD1,TRBV29-1,TRBJ2-2
TGTGCCAGCAGCGTAGGTCGGCTAGCGGGAGGACCTGTCGGATTTTCGGGATACAATGAGCAGTTCTTC,CASSVGRLAGGPVGFSGYNEQFF,-,TRBD2,TRBV9,TRBJ2-1
TGTGCCAGTAGTAAGTGGGAGCTGACAGATACGCAGTATTTT,CASSKWELTDTQYF,few,-,TRBV19,TRBJ2-3
TGCGCCAGCAGCCAAGATTGGGAGAATCAGCCCCAGCATTTT,CASSQDWENQPQHF,-,-,TRBV4-3,TRBJ1-5
TGTGCTAGCAGCTCGGACTGGTACAATGAGCAGTTCTTC,CASSSDWYNEQFF,-,-,TRBV7-7,TRBJ2-1
TGTGCCAGCAGCTTAGTTGGGACAGGGGGCTCTGGGGCCAACGTCCTGACTTTC,CASSLVGTGGSGANVLTF,-,TRBD1,TRBV7-3,TRBJ2-6
TGTGCCAGCCTCCTATGGGGGACCTGGGACACTGAAGCTTTCTTT,CASLLWGTWDTEAFF,-,-,TRBV7-3,TRBJ1-1
TGTGCCAGCAGGACAGGGCCGAACACTGAAGCTTTCTTT,CASRTGPNTEAFF,-,TRBD1,TRBV28,TRBJ1-1
TGTGCCAGTAGTATCGGGGGACCCGCGCGTTCACCCCTCCACTTT,CASSIGGPARSPLHF,-,-,TRBV19,TRBJ1-6
TGTGCCAGCAGTTACGAGGGAAACATTCAGTACTTC,CASSYEGNIQYF,many,-,TRBV6-5,TRBJ2-4
TGCGCCAGCAGCTTCCAAGCGGGGGGACCCACAGATACGCAGTATTTT,CASSFQAGGPTDTQYF,-,TRBD2,TRBV5-1,TRBJ2-3
TGTGCCAGCAGTGTACAGGGAGGTGAAAAACTGTTTTTT,CASSVQGGEKLFF,-,-,TRBV6-4,TRBJ1-4
TGTGCCAGCACCTGGGGCGGGGGGGCCCTGGTCAATGAGCAGTTCTTC,CASTWGGGALVNEQFF,-,TRBD2,TRBV5-4,TRBJ2-1
TGCGCCAGCAGCCAAGATTCGGGGACAGTCAGCACAGATACGCAGTATTTT,CASSQDSGTVSTDTQYF,-,TRBD1,TRBV4-3,TRBJ2-3
TGTGCCAGCAGTTTATCGTTTGGGGAGAACACTGAAGCTTTCTTT,CASSLSFGENTEAFF,-,-,TRBV28,TRBJ1-1
TGCGCCAGCAGCCAAGAATGGGGGTGGAAGGATAATTCACCCCTCCACTTT,CASSQEWGWKDNSPLHF,-,-,TRBV4-1,TRBJ1-6
TGCGCCAGCAGCCAAACAGGGGGTCGAGGCGAGCAGTACTTC,CASSQTGGRGEQYF,once,TRBD1,TRBV5-1,TRBJ2-7
TGTGCCAGCAGTGACGGACAAAGCTACAATGAGCAGTTCTTC,CASSDGQSYNEQFF,-,-,TRBV6-4,TRBJ2-1
TGTGCCAGCAGTTCCTTTCAGGCGGGAGGCCCCTACGAGCAGTACTTC,CASSSFQAGGPYEQYF,-,TRBD2,TRBV27,TRBJ2-7